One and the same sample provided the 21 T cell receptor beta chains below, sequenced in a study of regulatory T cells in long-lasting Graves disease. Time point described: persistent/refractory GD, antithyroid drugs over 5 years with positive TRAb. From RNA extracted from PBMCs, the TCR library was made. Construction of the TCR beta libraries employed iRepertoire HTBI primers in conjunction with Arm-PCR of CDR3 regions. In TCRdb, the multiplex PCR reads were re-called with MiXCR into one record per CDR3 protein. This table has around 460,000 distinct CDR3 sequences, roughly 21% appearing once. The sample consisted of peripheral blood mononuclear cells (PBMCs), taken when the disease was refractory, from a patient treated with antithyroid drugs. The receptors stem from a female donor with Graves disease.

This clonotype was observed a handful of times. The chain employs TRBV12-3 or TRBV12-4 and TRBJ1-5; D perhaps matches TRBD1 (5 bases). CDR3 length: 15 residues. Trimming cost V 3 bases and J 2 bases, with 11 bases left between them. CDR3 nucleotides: TGTGCCAGCAGTTTTCGCAGGGTCGGCAATCAGCCCCAGCATTTT. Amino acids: CASSFRRVGNQPQHF.

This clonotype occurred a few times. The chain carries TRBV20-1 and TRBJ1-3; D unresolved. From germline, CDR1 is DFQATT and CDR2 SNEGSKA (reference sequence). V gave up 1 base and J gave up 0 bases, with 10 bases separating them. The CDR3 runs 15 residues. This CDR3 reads CSARGPVNSGNTIYF. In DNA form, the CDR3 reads TGCAGTGCTAGAGGGCCGGTGAACTCTGGAAACACCATATATTTT.

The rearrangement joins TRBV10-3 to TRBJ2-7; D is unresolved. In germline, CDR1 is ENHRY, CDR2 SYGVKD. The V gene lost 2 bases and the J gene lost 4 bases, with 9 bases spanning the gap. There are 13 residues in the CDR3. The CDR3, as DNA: TGTGCCATCAGTGAGCGGCCCCTTTACGAGCAGTACTTC. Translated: CAISERPLYEQYF.

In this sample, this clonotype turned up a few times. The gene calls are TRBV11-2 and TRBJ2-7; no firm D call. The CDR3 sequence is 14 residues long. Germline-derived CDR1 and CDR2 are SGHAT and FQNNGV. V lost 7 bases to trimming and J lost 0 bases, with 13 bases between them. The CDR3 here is CASTKGFDSYEQYF. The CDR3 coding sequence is TGTGCCAGCACCAAAGGGTTCGACTCCTACGAGCAGTACTTC.

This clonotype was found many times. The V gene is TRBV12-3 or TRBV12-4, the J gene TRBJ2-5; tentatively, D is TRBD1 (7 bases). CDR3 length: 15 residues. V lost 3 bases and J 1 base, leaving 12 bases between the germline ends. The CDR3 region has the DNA TGTGCCAGCAGTTTTAACAGGGGACTCCAAGAGACCCAGTACTTC. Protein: CASSFNRGLQETQYF.

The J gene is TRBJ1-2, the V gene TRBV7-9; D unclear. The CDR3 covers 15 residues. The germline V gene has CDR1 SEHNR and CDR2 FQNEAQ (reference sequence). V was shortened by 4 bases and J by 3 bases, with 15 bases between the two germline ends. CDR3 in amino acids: CASSSGPESYYGYTF. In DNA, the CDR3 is TGTGCCAGCAGCTCCGGACCGGAATCTTACTATGGCTACACCTTC.

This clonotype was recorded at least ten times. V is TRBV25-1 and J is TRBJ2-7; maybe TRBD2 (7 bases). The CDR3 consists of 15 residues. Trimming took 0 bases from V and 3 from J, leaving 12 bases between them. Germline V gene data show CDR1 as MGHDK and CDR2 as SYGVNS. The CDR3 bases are TGTGCCAGCAGTGAATACGGGGGGCGCGGCTACGAGCAGTACTTC. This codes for CASSEYGGRGYEQYF.

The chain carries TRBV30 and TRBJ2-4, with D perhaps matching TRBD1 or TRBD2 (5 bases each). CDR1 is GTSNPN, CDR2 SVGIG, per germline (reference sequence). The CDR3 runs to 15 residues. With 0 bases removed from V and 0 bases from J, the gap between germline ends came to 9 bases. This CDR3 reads CAWSVLGTAKNIQYF. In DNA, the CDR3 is TGTGCCTGGAGTGTACTGGGGACAGCCAAAAACATTCAGTACTTC.

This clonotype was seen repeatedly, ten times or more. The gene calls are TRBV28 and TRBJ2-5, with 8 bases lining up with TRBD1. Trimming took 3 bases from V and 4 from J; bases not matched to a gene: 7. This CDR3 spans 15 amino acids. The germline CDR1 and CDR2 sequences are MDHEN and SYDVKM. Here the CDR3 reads CASSFAQGAGETQYF. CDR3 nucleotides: TGTGCCAGCAGTTTCGCCCAGGGGGCTGGAGAGACCCAGTACTTC.

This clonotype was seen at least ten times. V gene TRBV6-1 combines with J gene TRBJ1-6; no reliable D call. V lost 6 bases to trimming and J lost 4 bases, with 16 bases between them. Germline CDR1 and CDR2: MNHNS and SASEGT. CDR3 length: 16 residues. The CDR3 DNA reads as TGTGCCAGCAGCCCTCCCAGAGATGGTTATAATTCACCCCTCCACTTT. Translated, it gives CASSPPRDGYNSPLHF.

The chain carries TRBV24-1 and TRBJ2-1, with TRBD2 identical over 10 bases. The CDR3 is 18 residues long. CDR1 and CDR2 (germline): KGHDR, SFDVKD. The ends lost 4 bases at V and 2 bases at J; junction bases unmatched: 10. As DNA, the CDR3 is TGTGCCACCAGTGACCCCCGGACTAGCGGAGGCCCCTACAATGAGCAGTTCTTC. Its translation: CATSDPRTSGGPYNEQFF.

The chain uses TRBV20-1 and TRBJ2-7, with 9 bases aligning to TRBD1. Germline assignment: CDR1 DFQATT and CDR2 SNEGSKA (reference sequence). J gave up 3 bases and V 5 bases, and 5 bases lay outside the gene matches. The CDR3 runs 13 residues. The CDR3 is CSAPGQGNYEQYF. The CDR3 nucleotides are TGCAGTGCTCCCGGACAGGGGAACTACGAGCAGTACTTC.

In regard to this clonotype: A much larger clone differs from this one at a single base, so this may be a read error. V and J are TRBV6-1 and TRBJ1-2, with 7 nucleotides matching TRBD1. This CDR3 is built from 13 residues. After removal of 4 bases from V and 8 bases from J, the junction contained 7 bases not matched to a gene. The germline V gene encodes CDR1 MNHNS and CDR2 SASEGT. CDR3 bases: TGTGCCAGCAGTGGAACAGGGGAACGCGGCTACACCTTC. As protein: CASSGTGERGYTF.

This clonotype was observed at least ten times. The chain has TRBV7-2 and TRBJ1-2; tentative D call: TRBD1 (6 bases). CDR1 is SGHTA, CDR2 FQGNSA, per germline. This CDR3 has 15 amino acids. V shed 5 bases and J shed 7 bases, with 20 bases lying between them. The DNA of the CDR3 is TGTGCCAGCAGCCTATGGACAGAACCCCTGGGTGGCTACACCTTC. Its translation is CASSLWTEPLGGYTF. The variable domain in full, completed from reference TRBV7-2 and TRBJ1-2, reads GAGVSQSPSNKVTEKGKDVELRCDPISGHTALYWYRQSLGQGLEFLIYFQGNSAPDKSGLPSDRFSAERTGGSVSTLTIQRTQQEDSAVYLCASSLWTEPLGGYTFGSGTRLTVV.

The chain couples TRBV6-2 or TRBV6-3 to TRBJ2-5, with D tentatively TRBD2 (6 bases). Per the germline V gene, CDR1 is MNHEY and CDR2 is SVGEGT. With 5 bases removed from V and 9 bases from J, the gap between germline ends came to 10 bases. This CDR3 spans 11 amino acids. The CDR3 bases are TGTGCCAGCAGTCGGGAGCAGTCCCAGTACTTC. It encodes CASSREQSQYF.

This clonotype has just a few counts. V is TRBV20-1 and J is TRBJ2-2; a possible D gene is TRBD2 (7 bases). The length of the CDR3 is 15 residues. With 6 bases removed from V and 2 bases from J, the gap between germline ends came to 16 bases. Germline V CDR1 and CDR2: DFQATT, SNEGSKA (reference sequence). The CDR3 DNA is TGCAGTGCGAGGCCGGGGGGCGCAAACACCGGGGAGCTGTTTTTT. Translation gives CSARPGGANTGELFF.

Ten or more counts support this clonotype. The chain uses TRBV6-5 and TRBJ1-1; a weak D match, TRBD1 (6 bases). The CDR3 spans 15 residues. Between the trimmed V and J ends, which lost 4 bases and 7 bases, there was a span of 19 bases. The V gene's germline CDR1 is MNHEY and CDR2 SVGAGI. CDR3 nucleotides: TGTGCCAGCAGTTTCATGGACAGTAGGGGGATTGAAGCTTTCTTT. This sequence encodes CASSFMDSRGIEAFF.

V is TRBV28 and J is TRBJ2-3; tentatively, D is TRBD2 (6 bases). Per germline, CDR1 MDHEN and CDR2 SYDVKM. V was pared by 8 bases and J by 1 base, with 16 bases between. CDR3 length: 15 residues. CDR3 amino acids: CASEFGGTGTDTQYF. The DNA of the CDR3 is TGTGCCAGCGAGTTTGGAGGGACTGGCACAGATACGCAGTATTTT. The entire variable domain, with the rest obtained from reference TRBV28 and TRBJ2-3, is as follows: DVKVTQSSRYLVKRTGEKVFLECVQDMDHENMFWYRQDPGLGLRLIYFSYDVKMKEKGDIPEGYSVSREKKERFSLILESASTNQTSMYLCASEFGGTGTDTQYFGPGTRLTVL.

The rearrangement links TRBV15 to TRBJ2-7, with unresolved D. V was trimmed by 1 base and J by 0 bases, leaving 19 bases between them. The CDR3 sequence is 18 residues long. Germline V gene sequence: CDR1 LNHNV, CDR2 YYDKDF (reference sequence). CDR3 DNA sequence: TGTGCCACCAGCAGAGGTCGAACCGGACGGCGGAGCTCCTACGAGCAGTACTTC. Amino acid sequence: CATSRGRTGRRSSYEQYF.

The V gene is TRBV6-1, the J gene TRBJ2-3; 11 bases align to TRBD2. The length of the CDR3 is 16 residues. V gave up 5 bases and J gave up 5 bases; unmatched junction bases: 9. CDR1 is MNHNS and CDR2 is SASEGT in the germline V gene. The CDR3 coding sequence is TGTGCCAGCAGTCAGACACTAGCGGGAGCATTAGATACGCAGTATTTT. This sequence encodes CASSQTLAGALDTQYF.

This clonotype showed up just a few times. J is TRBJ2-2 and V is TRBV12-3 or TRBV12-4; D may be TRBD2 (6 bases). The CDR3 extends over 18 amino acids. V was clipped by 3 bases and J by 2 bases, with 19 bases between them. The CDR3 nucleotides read TGTGCCAGCAGTTTGGCCCCCTTCGCGGGGACTAACACCGGGGAGCTGTTTTTT. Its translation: CASSLAPFAGTNTGELFF.